These T cell receptor beta chains were read from a single sample in a study of T cell responses to AZD1222 COVID-19 vaccine. The table came from immunoSEQ multiplex PCR; TCRdb's copy has only in-frame clones and leaves some out. Among 70,000 to 95,000 clones listed, around 90% were seen once. The specimen was peripheral blood, collected 28 days after the second AZD1222 dose. The receptor set was obtained from an adult who received the AZD1222 COVID-19 vaccine. CDR3s include the opening cysteine and the closing phenylalanine or tryptophan. The D gene is left open where the match is weak. Clone size is stated in some rows and not others, as once, few, many or a class when expanded.

size,D,V,J,CDR3,DNA
-,-,TRBV5-1,TRBJ1-3,CASSLESGSGNTIYF,TGCGCCAGCAGCTTGGAGTCAGGCTCTGGAAACACCATATATTTT
-,TRBD1,TRBV19,TRBJ2-2,CASSKARGQSNTGELFF,TGTGCCAGTAGTAAGGCCCGGGGACAGTCGAACACCGGGGAGCTGTTTTTT
-,TRBD1,TRBV4-1,TRBJ1-3,CASSTQQGGSGNTIYF,TGCGCCAGCAGCACCCAACAGGGGGGCTCTGGAAACACCATATATTTT
-,-,TRBV3-1/TRBV3-2,TRBJ2-1,CASSQEAWRSYNEQFF,TGTGCCAGCAGCCAAGAGGCATGGAGGTCCTACAATGAGCAGTTCTTC
-,-,TRBV11-2,TRBJ1-5,CASSLRGENQPQHF,TGTGCCAGCAGCTTAAGGGGTGAGAATCAGCCCCAGCATTTT
-,-,TRBV10-3,TRBJ1-5,CAISAARESNQPQHF,TGTGCCATCAGTGCGGCGCGGGAAAGCAATCAGCCCCAGCATTTT
-,TRBD2,TRBV5-4,TRBJ2-1,CASRPSAGTSGSNEQFF,TGTGCCAGCCGACCTAGCGCCGGGACTAGCGGGAGTAATGAGCAGTTCTTC
-,-,TRBV15,TRBJ2-2,CATSPPLLETGELFF,TGTGCCACCAGCCCCCCGTTGCTGGAAACCGGGGAGCTGTTTTTT
-,-,TRBV2,TRBJ2-3,CASSEGVGGPLDTQYF,TGTGCCAGCAGTGAAGGGGTTGGGGGCCCCCTTGATACGCAGTATTTT
-,-,TRBV15,TRBJ1-4,CATSRDVIGTGEKLFF,TGTGCCACCAGCAGAGATGTTATAGGGACGGGTGAAAAACTGTTTTTT
once,-,TRBV6-5,TRBJ1-4,CASRGSRNEKLFF,TGTGCCAGCAGGGGGAGTAGGAATGAAAAACTGTTTTTT
-,-,TRBV5-4,TRBJ2-1,CASSLYNEQFF,TGTGCCAGCAGCTTGTACAATGAGCAGTTCTTC
-,TRBD1,TRBV28,TRBJ1-2,CASSFSTGVGGYTF,TGTGCCAGCAGTTTCTCGACAGGGGTAGGTGGCTACACCTTC
-,TRBD2,TRBV7-9,TRBJ2-1,CASSLGPSGSRYEQFF,TGTGCCAGCAGCTTAGGGCCTAGCGGGAGTAGGTATGAGCAGTTCTTC
-,TRBD2,TRBV7-9,TRBJ2-1,CASSTGTSAHNEQFF,TGTGCCAGCAGCACCGGGACTAGCGCTCACAATGAGCAGTTCTTC
-,-,TRBV18,TRBJ1-5,CASSSSDRFNQPQHF,TGTGCCAGCTCTTCTTCGGACAGATTCAATCAGCCCCAGCATTTT
-,-,TRBV6-1,TRBJ1-6,CASSEARGTNSPLHF,TGTGCCAGCAGTGAAGCCAGGGGAACGAATTCACCCCTCCACTTT
-,TRBD1,TRBV28,TRBJ1-2,CASSPGQAGGYTF,TGTGCCAGCAGTCCCGGACAGGCCGGTGGCTACACCTTC
-,TRBD1,TRBV7-2,TRBJ1-2,CASSLSPGQANYGYTF,TGTGCCAGCAGCTTAAGCCCGGGACAGGCGAACTATGGCTACACCTTC
once,-,TRBV7-9,TRBJ1-4,CASSPGEGATNEKLFF,TGTGCCAGCAGCCCGGGTGAAGGAGCAACTAATGAAAAACTGTTTTTT
-,-,TRBV13,TRBJ1-2,CASSFKDSGNYGYTF,TGTGCCAGCAGCTTCAAGGACAGTGGGAACTATGGCTACACCTTC
-,-,TRBV6-2/TRBV6-3,TRBJ2-7,CASSYTSHQMKQYF,TGTGCCAGCAGTTATACTAGTCATCAGATGAAGCAGTACTTC
-,-,TRBV5-4,TRBJ1-5,CASSLGFGSNQPQHF,TGTGCCAGCAGCTTGGGGTTTGGGAGCAATCAGCCCCAGCATTTT
-,-,TRBV6-2/TRBV6-3,TRBJ1-5,CASSYSSPNQPQHF,TGTGCCAGCAGTTACTCGTCCCCTAATCAGCCCCAGCATTTT
-,-,TRBV28,TRBJ1-2,CASSPPRSGSGYTF,TGTGCCAGCAGCCCTCCGCGGAGCGGGTCCGGCTACACCTTC
-,TRBD2,TRBV2,TRBJ2-3,CASSVPVGLVGGTDTQYF,TGTGCCAGCAGTGTCCCTGTGGGACTAGTGGGCGGCACAGATACGCAGTATTTT